The 11 T cell receptor beta chains below all came from one sample that was sequenced in a study of T cells after posttransplantation cyclophosphamide. Assay: immunoSEQ multiplex PCR; the TCRdb copy retains only in-frame clones and omits some. The specimen has 40,000 to 55,000 clones, none found just once. The specimen was PBMCs. These receptors were collected from a man aged 35-49 years in good health, CMV-negative, and a related stem cell transplant donor.

This clone has ten or more counts. The rearrangement joins TRBV27 to TRBJ2-2, with TRBD1 matching over 10 bases. Unmatched junction bases numbered 19, after V lost 6 bases and J lost 6 bases. Germline loops: CDR1 MNHEY, CDR2 SMNVEV (reference sequence). The CDR3 spans 19 residues. The CDR3, as DNA: TGTGCCAGCAGAATGGTCCGGGACAGGGGCCCGGGAGGTCCCGGGGAGCTGTTTTTT. Encoded protein: CASRMVRDRGPGGPGELFF.

This clone was counted at least ten times. J is TRBJ2-2 and V is TRBV7-2, with 11 bases lining up with TRBD2. Germline CDR1 reads SGHTA; CDR2 reads FQGNSA. CDR3 length: 16 residues. Trimming at V came to 5 bases and at J to 3 bases, leaving 5 bases not matched to a gene. The CDR3 loop is CASSTTSGEDTGELFF. DNA for the CDR3: TGTGCCAGCAGCACGACTAGCGGGGAGGACACCGGGGAGCTGTTTTTT.

This clone was observed many times. V gene TRBV6-5 combines with J gene TRBJ1-1, with D tentatively TRBD1 (6 bases). The CDR3 runs to 14 residues. Looked up from germline, CDR1 is MNHEY and CDR2 is SVGAGI. Deletions cut 5 bases from V and 8 bases from J, with 18 bases between. This CDR3 is CASSTRGTGDEAFF. Here the CDR3 DNA reads TGTGCCAGCAGTACTAGGGGGACCGGCGACGAAGCTTTCTTT.

This clone was counted ten times or more. The chain is built from TRBV11-3 and TRBJ1-3, with D possibly being TRBD1 (6 bases). This CDR3 is built from 14 residues. Trimming left V 5 bases short and J 8 bases short, with 16 bases between. From germline, CDR1 is SGHNT and CDR2 YENEEA. CDR3: CASSARRGADTIYF. DNA of the CDR3: TGTGCCAGCAGCGCCCGCCGGGGGGCAGACACCATATATTTT. The variable domain in full, with the rest retrieved from reference TRBV11-3 and TRBJ1-3, is EAGVVQSPRYKIIEKKQPVAFWCNPISGHNTLYWYLQNLGQGPELLIRYENEEAVDDSQLPKDRFSAERLKGVDSTLKIQPAELGDSAVYLCASSARRGADTIYFGEGSWLTVV.

This clone was picked up many times. The chain uses TRBV4-1 and TRBJ2-1; 11 bases align to TRBD2. The CDR3 is made up of 18 amino acids. Germline assignment: CDR1 MGHRA and CDR2 YSYEKL. V lost 4 bases to trimming and J lost 2 bases; unmatched junction nucleotides: 10. DNA for the CDR3: TGCGCCAGCAGCCTACTCCCTCTGACTAGCGGGACCTACAATGAGCAGTTCTTC. It encodes CASSLLPLTSGTYNEQFF.

In its sample, this clone was seen many times. The chain is built from TRBV28 and TRBJ1-1, with no clear D. In germline, CDR1 is MDHEN, CDR2 SYDVKM. V gave up 2 bases and J gave up 5 bases, with 12 bases separating them. The CDR3 is 14 amino acids. The CDR3 DNA is TGTGCCAGCAGTTTACGAGGGCTAAGGACTGAAGCTTTCTTT. It yields the protein CASSLRGLRTEAFF.

This clone was detected a few times. This rearrangement joins TRBV27 to TRBJ2-3; the D is unclear. The CDR3 runs 17 residues. Trimming removed 2 bases at V and 0 bases at J, with 15 bases between. The germline gives CDR1 MNHEY, CDR2 SMNVEV (reference sequence). The chain's CDR3 is CASSLLPPFPSTDTQYF. As DNA, the CDR3 is TGTGCCAGCAGTTTACTACCCCCCTTCCCCAGCACAGATACGCAGTATTTT.

This clone was detected many times. This chain joins TRBV2 and TRBJ1-2; 7 bases map to TRBD1. This CDR3 has 13 residues. Germline CDR1 reads SNHLY; CDR2 reads FYNNEI. Unmatched junction bases numbered 7, after V lost 6 bases and J lost 6 bases. CDR3 nucleotide sequence: TGTGCCAGCAGCAGACAGGGATCGGATGGCTACACCTTC. Residues: CASSRQGSDGYTF. The full variable domain, in which reference TRBV2 and TRBJ1-2 provide the parts outside the CDR3, is EPEVTQTPSHQVTQMGQEVILRCVPISNHLYFYWYRQILGQKVEFLVSFYNNEISEKSEIFDDQFSVERPDGSNFTLKIRSTKLEDSAMYFCASSRQGSDGYTFGSGTRLTVV.

The rearrangement joins TRBV7-3 to TRBJ2-3; D uncertain. This CDR3 is built from 12 residues. The V gene's germline CDR1 is SGHTA and CDR2 FQGTGA. The germline V and J ends were trimmed by 2 bases and 4 bases, with 4 bases remaining between them. The CDR3 DNA sequence: TGTGCCAGCAGCTTAGTCGCAGATACGCAGTATTTT. Amino acid sequence: CASSLVADTQYF.

This clone was detected many times. The CDR3 loop is CASCLDPDTQYF. CDR3 coding DNA: TGTGCCAGTTGCCTAGACCCAGATACGCAGTATTTT. The rearrangement uses TRBV2 and TRBJ2-3; no clear D. CDR1 is SNHLY, CDR2 FYNNEI, per germline. The CDR3 has 12 amino acids. V gave up 9 bases and J gave up 4 bases, with 11 bases separating them. Looking up the rest from reference TRBV2 and TRBJ2-3 gives the full variable domain: EPEVTQTPSHQVTQMGQEVILRCVPISNHLYFYWYRQILGQKVEFLVSFYNNEISEKSEIFDDQFSVERPDGSNFTLKIRSTKLEDSAMYFCASCLDPDTQYFGPGTRLTVL.

This clone was recorded at least ten times. V gene TRBV15 combines with J gene TRBJ2-5; D is perhaps TRBD1 (5 bases). The CDR3 runs to 15 residues. From germline, CDR1 is LNHNV and CDR2 YYDKDF (reference sequence). The V gene lost 0 bases and the J gene lost 5 bases, with 13 bases spanning the gap. The CDR3 protein is CATSRDPQGWETQYF. The CDR3, as DNA: TGTGCCACCAGCAGAGACCCTCAGGGATGGGAGACCCAGTACTTC.